One sample yielded the 29 T cell receptor beta chains listed below, sequenced in a study of low-dose radiotherapy and immunotherapy resistance in tumors (dated by TCRdb to between 2020 and 2023). TCRdb lists the instrument as Illumina HiSeq 2500. TCRs were amplified with Phusion for around 19 PCR cycles, with a constant-region primer paired with the adapter attached to the V primers. The public reads were reprocessed in TCRdb via fastp at Q25 and MiXCR, keeping in-frame beta chains. Identical CDR3 protein sequences are pooled into one entry, listed with their most common genes and DNA. Counted in this sample were about 52,000 distinct CDR3 sequences; roughly 31% of them appeared once. The ten top clones hold less than 9.5% of the sample. The time point label corresponds to: after trial treatment. The sample's treatment or condition, from its label and the paper: LDRT plus nivolumab, ipilimumab, low-dose cyclophosphamide and aspirin (RACIN trial).

This sample comprised PBMCs, obtained after low-dose radiotherapy plus immunotherapy. The receptors stem from a male donor with rectosigmoid adenocarcinoma.

This rearrangement joins TRBV29-1 to TRBJ1-1, with 8 bases lining up with TRBD1. This CDR3 is built from 12 residues. J gave up 9 bases and V 3 bases, and 6 bases lay outside the gene matches. Germline CDR1 is SQVTM and CDR2 is ANQGSEA. The CDR3 nucleotides read TGCAGCGTTGAGAAGGCAGGGGGCCAAGCTTTCTTT. Translating gives CSVEKAGGQAFF.

J is TRBJ2-3 and V is TRBV5-4; D may be TRBD2 (6 bases). The germline gives CDR1 SGHNT, CDR2 YYREEE (reference sequence). The CDR3 covers 15 residues. V lost 5 bases and J lost 2, with 15 bases in between. As DNA, the CDR3 is TGTGCCAGCAGGGCGCGGGACGGATTCACAGATACGCAGTATTTT. Translating gives CASRARDGFTDTQYF.

This chain uses TRBV19 with TRBJ2-2; possible D gene TRBD2, 6 bases. Germline values: CDR1 LNHDA, CDR2 SQIVND (reference sequence). The CDR3 covers 12 residues. Trimming pared 6 bases from V and 11 bases from J, leaving 13 bases between. The CDR3 DNA follows: TGTGCCAGTAGCCTGCGGAGGGGAGAGCTGTTTTTT. It specifies CASSLRRGELFF.

The CDR3 reads CASSERGTGPAVPWNQPQHF. The CDR3 nucleotides are TGTGCCAGCAGTGAACGGGGGACAGGGCCAGCGGTCCCCTGGAATCAGCCCCAGCATTTT. J is TRBJ1-5 and V is TRBV6-1; 9 nucleotides match TRBD1. Trimming took 2 bases from V and 4 from J; bases not matched to a gene: 18. Germline loops: CDR1 MNHNS, CDR2 SASEGT. CDR3 length: 20 residues.

In this sample, this clonotype turned up many times. The chain couples TRBV7-9 to TRBJ2-7, with D perhaps being TRBD1 or TRBD2 (6 bases each). The CDR3 is 15 residues long. Deletions cut 0 bases from V and 5 bases from J, with 14 bases between. The V gene's germline CDR1 is SEHNR and CDR2 FQNEAQ (reference sequence). In nucleotides, the CDR3 is TGTGCCAGCAGCTTAGCAGGGGGGCCCCTCCACGAGCAGTACTTC. Encoded protein: CASSLAGGPLHEQYF.

The chain links TRBV19 to TRBJ2-1; D gene uncertain. The CDR3 is 13 residues long. Trimming pared 1 base from V and 12 bases from J, leaving 13 bases between. The V gene's germline CDR1 is LNHDA and CDR2 SQIVND (reference sequence). For the CDR3, the DNA is TGTGCCAGTAGTATAGGGGCCGGAACGAGGCAGTTCTTC. Residues: CASSIGAGTRQFF.

This clonotype occurred many times. The V and J genes are TRBV29-1 and TRBJ2-1; TRBD1 agrees at 7 bases. J gave up 12 bases and V 2 bases, and 7 bases lay outside the gene matches. The CDR3 contains 12 residues. Germline V gives CDR1 SQVTM, CDR2 ANQGSEA. CDR3 in DNA: TGCAGCGTTGAATTGAGTAGGACAGGGCAGTTCTTC. Translation gives CSVELSRTGQFF.

This clonotype was detected a few times. The V gene is TRBV28, the J gene TRBJ2-7, with 8 bases fitting TRBD1. The CDR3 has 17 residues. V was clipped by 5 bases and J by 5 bases; unmatched bases: 17. CDR1 is MDHEN, CDR2 SYDVKM, per germline. The chain's CDR3 is CASSKSWTRTGPHEQYF. Written as DNA, the CDR3 is TGTGCCAGCAGTAAATCGTGGACCCGGACAGGGCCCCACGAGCAGTACTTC.

This clonotype is termed medium-sized. The chain carries TRBV28 and TRBJ2-7, with D maybe TRBD1 (6 bases). CDR1 is MDHEN, CDR2 SYDVKM, per germline. The V end was cut by 7 bases, the J end by 4 bases, with 17 bases between. This CDR3 comprises 14 residues. CDR3 loop: CASKGGGQTYEQYF. The CDR3 DNA follows: TGTGCCAGCAAAGGTGGGGGACAAACTTACGAGCAGTACTTC.

This clonotype has more than one count but fewer than ten. The V and J genes are TRBV5-6 and TRBJ2-7; 8 bases are a match to TRBD1. The length of the CDR3 is 15 residues. Trimming removed 4 bases from V and 0 bases from J; junction bases left unmatched: 6. The germline V gene has CDR1 SGHDT and CDR2 YYEEEE. The DNA for the CDR3 is TGTGCCAGCAGCCGGGGGACAGGAGTCTCCTACGAGCAGTACTTC. Translating gives CASSRGTGVSYEQYF.

This clonotype was seen a few times. The V and J genes are TRBV15 and TRBJ1-3; D remains unclear. Germline V CDR1 and CDR2: LNHNV, YYDKDF (reference sequence). The CDR3 loop spans 16 amino acids. Trimming left V 0 bases short and J 0 bases short, with 9 bases between. The CDR3 DNA reads as TGTGCCACCAGCAGAGATGTGAGGGACTCTGGAAACACCATATATTTT. Translated, it gives CATSRDVRDSGNTIYF.

The chain uses TRBV29-1 and TRBJ1-3; D might be TRBD1 (6 bases). The V gene lost 6 bases and the J gene lost 2 bases, with 8 bases spanning the gap. Germline V gene sequence: CDR1 SQVTM, CDR2 ANQGSEA. This CDR3 has 12 amino acids. CDR3 bases: TGCAGCGTAAGGACAGCTGGAAACACCATATATTTT. This encodes CSVRTAGNTIYF.

V and J are TRBV29-1 and TRBJ1-1; tentatively, D is TRBD1 (6 bases). The CDR3 spans 14 residues. Trimming removed 3 bases at V and 0 bases at J, with 11 bases between. Germline CDR1 is SQVTM and CDR2 is ANQGSEA. The CDR3 bases are TGCAGCGTTGACCCGACAGGTTTGAACACTGAAGCTTTCTTT. Protein: CSVDPTGLNTEAFF.

With respect to this clonotype: A far bigger clonotype differs at one base, so this is likely a read error. CDR3 bases: TGTGCCAGCAAGGGATCCGCGGGACAGGGGACCGGGGGACTCTACAATGAGCAGTACTTC. This sequence encodes CASKGSAGQGTGGLYNEQYF. V gene TRBV6-2 or TRBV6-3 combines with J gene TRBJ2-7; TRBD1 matches 10 bases. Germline CDR1 reads MNHEY; CDR2 reads SVGEGT. V lost 7 bases to trimming and J lost 7 bases; unmatched junction nucleotides: 28. The CDR3 length is 20 residues.

The chain carries TRBV18 and TRBJ2-3, with unresolved D. This CDR3 is 14 amino acids long. V shed 3 bases and J shed 4 bases, with 11 bases lying between them. CDR1 and CDR2 (germline): KGHSH, LQKENI. CDR3 nucleotides: TGTGCCAGCTCACCTCCGGCCCCGGCAGATACGCAGTATTTT. Residues: CASSPPAPADTQYF. Full variable domain (rest looked up from reference TRBV18 and TRBJ2-3): NAGVMQNPRHLVRRRGQEARLRCSPMKGHSHVYWYRQLPEEGLKFMVYLQKENIIDESGMPKERFSAEFPKEGPSILRIQQVVRGDSAAYFCASSPPAPADTQYFGPGTRLTVL.

Remarks on this clonotype: A much larger clone lies a single base off, so this may be a read error. V gene TRBV11-1 combines with J gene TRBJ2-4; 8 bases fit TRBD1. Germline-derived CDR1 and CDR2 are SGHAT and FQDESV (reference sequence). The CDR3 runs to 16 residues. J lost 1 base, V lost 5 bases, and 7 bases had no gene match. CDR3 protein: CASSTTGALAKNIQYF. CDR3 bases: TGTGCCAGCAGCACGACAGGGGCATTGGCCAAAAACATTCAGTACTTC.

The table lists this clonotype with many counts. J is TRBJ2-7 and V is TRBV28, with D tentatively TRBD2 (5 bases). Germline CDR1 MDHEN, CDR2 SYDVKM. The length of the CDR3 is 15 residues. V lost 5 bases to trimming and J lost 5 bases, with 19 bases between them. The CDR3 protein is CASSPLGLPGDEQYF. The CDR3 coding sequence is TGTGCCAGCAGTCCCCTCGGACTCCCCGGGGACGAGCAGTACTTC. Full variable domain (rest looked up from reference TRBV28 and TRBJ2-7): DVKVTQSSRYLVKRTGEKVFLECVQDMDHENMFWYRQDPGLGLRLIYFSYDVKMKEKGDIPEGYSVSREKKERFSLILESASTNQTSMYLCASSPLGLPGDEQYFGPGTRLTVT.

The V and J genes are TRBV28 and TRBJ1-5; no clear D gene. Germline loops: CDR1 MDHEN, CDR2 SYDVKM. The CDR3 extends over 12 amino acids. Trimming left V 2 bases short and J 6 bases short, with 5 bases between. CDR3 sequence (DNA): TGTGCCAGCAGTTTACGACCTCAGCCCCAGCATTTT. This codes for CASSLRPQPQHF.

This rearrangement joins TRBV7-8 to TRBJ1-4; D possibly corresponds to TRBD1 (5 bases). V gave up 4 bases and J gave up 12 bases, with 21 bases separating them. The CDR3 runs to 15 residues. Germline V gives CDR1 SGHVS, CDR2 FQNEAQ. CDR3 DNA: TGTGCCAGCAGCTCTGGGGGAACTACCGCGATGGAACTGTTTTTT. Translating gives CASSSGGTTAMELFF.

The count of this clonotype is one. The J gene is TRBJ1-5, the V gene TRBV19; D not resolved. The CDR3 is 14 residues long. In germline, CDR1 is LNHDA, CDR2 SQIVND (reference sequence). Trimming shortened V by 1 base and J by 3 bases, and 7 bases separated the two germline ends. In nucleotides, the CDR3 is TGTGCCAGTAGTATAGCTGACGACAATCAGCCCCAGCATTTT. Its translation: CASSIADDNQPQHF.

The V and J genes are TRBV28 and TRBJ2-1; 7 bases line up with TRBD2. Trimming cost V 2 bases and J 8 bases; bases outside gene matches: 6. The germline gives CDR1 MDHEN, CDR2 SYDVKM. The CDR3 is 14 residues long. CDR3 sequence: CASSLGSRGDEQFF. CDR3 sequence (DNA): TGTGCCAGCAGTTTAGGTTCCCGGGGGGATGAGCAGTTCTTC.

Many counts were recorded for this clonotype. V is TRBV29-1 and J is TRBJ2-7, with D possibly matching TRBD2 (6 bases). The CDR3 extends over 14 amino acids. Looked up from germline, CDR1 is SQVTM and CDR2 is ANQGSEA. Deletions cut 1 base from V and 2 bases from J, with 12 bases between. This CDR3 reads CSVEGLGGTYEQYF. DNA for the CDR3: TGCAGCGTTGAAGGCCTGGGGGGTACCTACGAGCAGTACTTC.

This clonotype was recorded many times. The V gene is TRBV15, the J gene TRBJ2-1, with D perhaps matching TRBD1 (5 bases). Trimming took off 0 bases at V and 5 bases at J, with 11 bases between the two ends. The germline CDR1 and CDR2 sequences are LNHNV and YYDKDF (reference sequence). The CDR3 runs to 15 residues. In nucleotides, the CDR3 is TGTGCCACCAGCAGAGATGGGGCTACCAACAATGAGCAGTTCTTC. This translates into CATSRDGATNNEQFF.

This chain connects TRBV11-2 to TRBJ2-3; 13 nucleotides match TRBD2. The CDR3 totals 15 residues. Germline V lookup: CDR1 SGHAT, CDR2 FQNNGV. The trim removed 5 bases at V and 6 bases at J, leaving 5 bases unmatched. CDR3 sequence reads: CASSKLAGGADTQYF. CDR3 sequence (DNA): TGTGCCAGCAGCAAACTAGCGGGAGGGGCGGATACGCAGTATTTT. Complete variable domain (other parts from reference TRBV11-2 and TRBJ2-3): EAGVAQSPRYKIIEKRQSVAFWCNPISGHATLYWYQQILGQGPKLLIQFQNNGVVDDSQLPKDRFSAERLKGVDSTLKIQPAKLEDSAVYLCASSKLAGGADTQYFGPGTRLTVL.

The chain links TRBV29-1 to TRBJ2-3, with 8 bases lining up with TRBD2. There are 15 residues in the CDR3. Germline V CDR1 and CDR2: SQVTM, ANQGSEA. The junction had 6 bases not matched to a gene; V was cut back by 3 bases and J by 1 base. DNA of the CDR3: TGCAGCGTTGACGATCGGGGGGGGGGCACAGATACGCAGTATTTT. Its translation: CSVDDRGGGTDTQYF.

CDR3 sequence (DNA): TGCGCCAGCAGCTTGGAACTAGCGCCCAATTACGAGCAGTACTTC. It is translated as CASSLELAPNYEQYF. This sequence joins TRBV5-1 and TRBJ2-7; 7 bases match TRBD2. Germline lookup yields CDR1 SGHRS and CDR2 YFSETQ. V shed 0 bases, J shed 4 bases, and the junction held 7 bases outside the gene matches. This CDR3 comprises 15 residues.

Ten or more counts support this clonotype. The chain joins TRBV29-1 to TRBJ2-1; TRBD2 aligns across 8 bases. Trimming took 6 bases from V and 8 from J; bases not matched to a gene: 15. This CDR3 has 15 amino acids. In germline, CDR1 is SQVTM, CDR2 ANQGSEA. As DNA, the CDR3 is TGCAGCGTCTTAATTCCGGGACTAGTAATCGATGAGCAGTTCTTC. This codes for CSVLIPGLVIDEQFF.

This clonotype came up many times. V is TRBV6-2 or TRBV6-3 and J is TRBJ1-2, with 9 bases identical to TRBD1. V lost 6 bases and J lost 6; bases outside the gene matches: 8. The CDR3 loop spans 14 amino acids. Germline CDR1 and CDR2: MNHEY and SVGEGT. CDR3 in DNA: TGTGCCAGCAGATCCACAGGGGGCGAAAATGGCTACACCTTC. It codes for CASRSTGGENGYTF.

This clonotype was picked up many times. The chain joins TRBV27 to TRBJ1-1; 7 bases match TRBD1. Germline V gene data show CDR1 as MNHEY and CDR2 as SMNVEV (reference sequence). V trimming: 5 bases; J trimming: 7 bases; junction bases outside the gene matches: 7. The CDR3 has 13 amino acids. The CDR3 sequence: CASSEGQSFEAFF. CDR3 bases: TGTGCCAGCAGTGAGGGACAGAGCTTTGAAGCTTTCTTT.